Described below is a single T cell receptor (beta chain) sequence and its context. Other DNA sequences in this specimen translate into the identical CDR3. The source of the sample is a study of blood T cell repertoires in COVID-19. Only in-frame clones appear in the TCRdb table, and some are missing; sequencing was by immunoSEQ multiplex PCR. The table lists around 430,000 clones, around 87% of them singletons. Sequenced sample: PBMCs or T cells enriched from blood (not recorded which). The clonotype was recovered from a woman aged 50 to 65 who had recovered from COVID-19.

The CDR3 DNA reads TGCAGTGCTGGCCTGAACACTGAAGCTTTCTTT. This codes for CSAGLNTEAFF. The chain combines TRBV20-1 with TRBJ1-1; D not resolved. The V end lost 5 bases, the J end lost 0 bases, and 4 bases lay between the germline ends. This CDR3 is built from 11 residues. Per germline, CDR1 DFQATT and CDR2 SNEGSKA (reference sequence).